This TCR beta chain was recovered during a study of cytomegalovirus exposure and HLA in healthy donors. In the PCR, 60 Vbeta and 13 Jbeta primers were used. Libraries were prepared by immunoSEQ multiplex PCR; TCRdb keeps only in-frame clonotypes and omits some of them. The sample includes some 140,000 clones, 60% to 80% seen only once; the top ten take about 2.2%. Trimming pared 4 bases from V and 5 bases from J, leaving 12 bases between. Germline V gene sequence: CDR1 LGHNA, CDR2 YNFKEQ. The CDR3 extends over 13 amino acids. Study findings and constraints: Later analysis showed most CMV-associated TCR beta chains appearing HLA-restricted. Researchers counted some 150 TCR beta chains as cytomegalovirus-associated. Roughly uniform depth of sequencing across donors was assumed in presence/absence analyses. CMV serostatus alone was available as immune exposure information.

A note on this clone: The antigen is undetermined.

The sample was PBMCs. The receptor was derived from a young man in good health and CMV-seronegative. This chain links TRBV4-2 with TRBJ2-7, with a weak D call TRBD2 (5 bases). The CDR3 region is CASSPGLWDEQYF. CDR3 DNA sequence: TGTGCCAGCAGCCCCGGACTTTGGGACGAGCAGTACTTC.